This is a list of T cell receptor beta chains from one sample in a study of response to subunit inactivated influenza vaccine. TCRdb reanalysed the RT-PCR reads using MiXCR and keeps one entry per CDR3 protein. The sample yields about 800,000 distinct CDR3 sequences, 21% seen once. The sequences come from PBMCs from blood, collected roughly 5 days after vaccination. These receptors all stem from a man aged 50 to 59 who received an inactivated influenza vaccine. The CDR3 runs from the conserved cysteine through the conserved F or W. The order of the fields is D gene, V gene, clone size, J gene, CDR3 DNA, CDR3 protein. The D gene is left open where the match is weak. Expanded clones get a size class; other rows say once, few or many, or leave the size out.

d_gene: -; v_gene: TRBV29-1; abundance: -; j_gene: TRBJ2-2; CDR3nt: TGCAGCGTTGAATCCCCAGGGTCCACCGGGGAGCTGTTTTTT; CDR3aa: CSVESPGSTGELFF
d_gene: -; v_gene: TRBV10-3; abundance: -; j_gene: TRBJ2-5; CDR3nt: TGTGCCATCAGTGTGGCTAGGCAAGAGACCCAGTACTTC; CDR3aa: CAISVARQETQYF
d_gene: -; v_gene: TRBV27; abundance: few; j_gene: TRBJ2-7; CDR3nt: TGTGCCAGCAGTTGGGGACCATTCTACGAGCAGTACTTC; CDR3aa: CASSWGPFYEQYF
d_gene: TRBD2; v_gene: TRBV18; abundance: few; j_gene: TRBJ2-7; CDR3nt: TGTGCCAGCTCACCATTAGCGGGGGGGCCAAACTCCTACGAGCAGTACTTC; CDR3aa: CASSPLAGGPNSYEQYF
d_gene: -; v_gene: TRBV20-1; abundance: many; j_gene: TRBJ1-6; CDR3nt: TGCAGTGTGAGGGAGGAAGGCAATTCACCCCTCCACTTT; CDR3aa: CSVREEGNSPLHF
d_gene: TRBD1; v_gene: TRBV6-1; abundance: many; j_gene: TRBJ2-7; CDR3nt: TGTGCCAGCCTTGCGGACAGGACCTCCTACGAGCAGTACTTC; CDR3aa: CASLADRTSYEQYF
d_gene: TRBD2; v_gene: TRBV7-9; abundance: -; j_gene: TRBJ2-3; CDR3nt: TGTGCCAGCAGCTTAGCAACTAGCGGGATCTGGGATACGCAGTATTTT; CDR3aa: CASSLATSGIWDTQYF
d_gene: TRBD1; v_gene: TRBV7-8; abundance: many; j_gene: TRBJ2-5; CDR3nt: TGTGCCAGCAGCTTCTACCGGGACAGGGGAGAGACCCAGTACTTC; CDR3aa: CASSFYRDRGETQYF
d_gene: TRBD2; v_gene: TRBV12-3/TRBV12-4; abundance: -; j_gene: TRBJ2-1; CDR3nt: TGTGCCAGCAGTTTAGGCCGGACTAGAGATGAGCAGTTCTTC; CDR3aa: CASSLGRTRDEQFF
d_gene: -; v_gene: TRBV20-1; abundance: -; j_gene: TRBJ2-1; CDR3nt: TGCAGTGCTAGAGGTGTCACCCCCAATGAGCAGTTCTTC; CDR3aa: CSARGVTPNEQFF
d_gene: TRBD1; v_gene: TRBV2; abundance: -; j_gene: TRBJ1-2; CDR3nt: TGTGCCAGCAGTGACCTTGGGACAGTATATGGCTACACCTTC; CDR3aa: CASSDLGTVYGYTF
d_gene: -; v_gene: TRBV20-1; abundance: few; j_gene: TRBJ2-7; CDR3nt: TGCAGTGCGGGAGTCCACTACGAGCAGTACTTC; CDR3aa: CSAGVHYEQYF